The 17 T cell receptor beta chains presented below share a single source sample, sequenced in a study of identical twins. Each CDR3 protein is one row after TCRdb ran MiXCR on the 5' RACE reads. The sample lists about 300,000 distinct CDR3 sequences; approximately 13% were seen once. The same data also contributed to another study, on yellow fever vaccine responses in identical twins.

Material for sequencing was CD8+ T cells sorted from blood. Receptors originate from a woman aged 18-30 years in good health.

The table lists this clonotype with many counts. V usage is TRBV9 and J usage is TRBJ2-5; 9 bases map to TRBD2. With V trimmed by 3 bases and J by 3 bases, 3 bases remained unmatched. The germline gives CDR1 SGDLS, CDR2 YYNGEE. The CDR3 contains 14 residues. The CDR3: CASSEGGGEETQYF. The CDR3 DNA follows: TGTGCCAGCAGCGAGGGCGGGGGGGAAGAGACCCAGTACTTC.

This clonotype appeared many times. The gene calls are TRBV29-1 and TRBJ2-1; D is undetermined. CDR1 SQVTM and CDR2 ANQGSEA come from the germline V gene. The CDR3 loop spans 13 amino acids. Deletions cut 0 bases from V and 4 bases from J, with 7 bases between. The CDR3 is CSVEELGYNEQFF. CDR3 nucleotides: TGCAGCGTTGAAGAGTTAGGATACAATGAGCAGTTCTTC.

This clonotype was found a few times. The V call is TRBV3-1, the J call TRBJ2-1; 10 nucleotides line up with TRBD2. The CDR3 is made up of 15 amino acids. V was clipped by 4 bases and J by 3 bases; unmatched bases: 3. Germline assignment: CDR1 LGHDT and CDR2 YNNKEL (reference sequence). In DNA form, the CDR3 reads TGTGCCAGCAGCCGCGGGACTAGCGACTACAATGAGCAGTTCTTC. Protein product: CASSRGTSDYNEQFF.

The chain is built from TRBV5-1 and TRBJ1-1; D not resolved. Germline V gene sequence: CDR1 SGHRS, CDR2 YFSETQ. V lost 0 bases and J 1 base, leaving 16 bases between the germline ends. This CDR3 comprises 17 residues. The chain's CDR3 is CASSLGVDGFRNTEAFF. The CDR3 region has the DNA TGCGCCAGCAGCTTGGGGGTTGATGGATTTCGGAACACTGAAGCTTTCTTT.

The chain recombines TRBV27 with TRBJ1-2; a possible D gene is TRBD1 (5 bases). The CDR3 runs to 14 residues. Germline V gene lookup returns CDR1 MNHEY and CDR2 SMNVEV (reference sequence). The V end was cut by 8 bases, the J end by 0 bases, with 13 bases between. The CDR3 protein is CASFDGGTNYGYTF. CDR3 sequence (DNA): TGTGCCAGCTTCGATGGGGGAACTAACTATGGCTACACCTTC.

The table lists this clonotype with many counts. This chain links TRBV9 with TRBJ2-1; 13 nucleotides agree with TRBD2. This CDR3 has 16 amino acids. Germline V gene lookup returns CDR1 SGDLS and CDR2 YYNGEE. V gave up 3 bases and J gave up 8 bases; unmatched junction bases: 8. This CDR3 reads CASSARGLAGVDEQFF. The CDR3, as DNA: TGTGCCAGCAGCGCCCGTGGACTAGCGGGAGTAGATGAGCAGTTCTTC.

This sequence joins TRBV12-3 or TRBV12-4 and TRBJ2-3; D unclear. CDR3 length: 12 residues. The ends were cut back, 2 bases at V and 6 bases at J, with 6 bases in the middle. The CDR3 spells CASSLTFDTQYF. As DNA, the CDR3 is TGTGCCAGCAGTTTAACTTTTGATACGCAGTATTTT.

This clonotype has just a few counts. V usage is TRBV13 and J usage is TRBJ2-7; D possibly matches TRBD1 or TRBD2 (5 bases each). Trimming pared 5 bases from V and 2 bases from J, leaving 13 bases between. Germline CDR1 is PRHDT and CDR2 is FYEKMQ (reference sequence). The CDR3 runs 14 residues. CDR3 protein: CASSLRDPTYEQYF. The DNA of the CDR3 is TGTGCCAGCAGCCTCAGGGACCCAACCTACGAGCAGTACTTC.

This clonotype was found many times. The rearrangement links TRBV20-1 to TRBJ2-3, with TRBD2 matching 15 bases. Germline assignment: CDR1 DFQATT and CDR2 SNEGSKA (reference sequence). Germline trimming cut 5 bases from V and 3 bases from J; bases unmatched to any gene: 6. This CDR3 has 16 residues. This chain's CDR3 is CSADGTSGGWTDTQYF. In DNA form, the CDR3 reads TGCAGTGCTGATGGGACTAGCGGGGGGTGGACAGATACGCAGTATTTT.

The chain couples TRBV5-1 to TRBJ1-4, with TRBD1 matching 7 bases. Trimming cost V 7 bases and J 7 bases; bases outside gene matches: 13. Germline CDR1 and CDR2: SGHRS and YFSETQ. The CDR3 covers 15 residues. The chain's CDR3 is CASSQGPKGIEKLFF. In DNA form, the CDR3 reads TGCGCCAGCTCACAGGGGCCGAAGGGGATTGAAAAACTGTTTTTT.

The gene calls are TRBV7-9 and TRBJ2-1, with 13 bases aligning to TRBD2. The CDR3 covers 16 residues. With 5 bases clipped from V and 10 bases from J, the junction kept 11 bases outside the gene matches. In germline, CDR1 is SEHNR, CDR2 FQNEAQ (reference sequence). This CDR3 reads CASSPPTSGRAWEQFF. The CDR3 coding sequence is TGTGCCAGCAGCCCTCCTACTAGCGGGAGGGCCTGGGAGCAGTTCTTC.

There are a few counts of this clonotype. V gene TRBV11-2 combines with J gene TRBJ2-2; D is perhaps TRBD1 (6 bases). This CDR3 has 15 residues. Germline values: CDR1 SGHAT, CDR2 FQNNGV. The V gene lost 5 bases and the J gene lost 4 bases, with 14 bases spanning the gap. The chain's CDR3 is CASSPLRGRTGELFF. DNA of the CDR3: TGTGCCAGCAGCCCACTCAGGGGCCGCACCGGGGAGCTGTTTTTT.

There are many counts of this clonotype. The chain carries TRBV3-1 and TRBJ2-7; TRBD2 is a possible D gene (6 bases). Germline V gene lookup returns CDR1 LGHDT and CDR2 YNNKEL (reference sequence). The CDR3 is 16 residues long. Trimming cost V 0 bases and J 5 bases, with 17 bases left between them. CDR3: CASSQEVDGSSDEQYF. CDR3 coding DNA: TGTGCCAGCAGCCAAGAAGTTGACGGGAGTTCGGACGAGCAGTACTTC.

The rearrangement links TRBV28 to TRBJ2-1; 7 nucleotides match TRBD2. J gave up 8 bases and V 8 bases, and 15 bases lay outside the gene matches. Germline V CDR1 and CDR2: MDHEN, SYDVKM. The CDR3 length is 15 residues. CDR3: CASVPWGSAGDEQFF. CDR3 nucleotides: TGTGCCAGCGTCCCTTGGGGGTCCGCGGGGGATGAGCAGTTCTTC. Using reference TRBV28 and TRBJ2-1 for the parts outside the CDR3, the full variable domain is DVKVTQSSRYLVKRTGEKVFLECVQDMDHENMFWYRQDPGLGLRLIYFSYDVKMKEKGDIPEGYSVSREKKERFSLILESASTNQTSMYLCASVPWGSAGDEQFFGPGTRLTVL.

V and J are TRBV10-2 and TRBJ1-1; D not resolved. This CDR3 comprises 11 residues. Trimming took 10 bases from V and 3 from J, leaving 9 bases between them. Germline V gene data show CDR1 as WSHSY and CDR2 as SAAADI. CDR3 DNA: TGCGCCACTTCCGGTGACACTGAAGCTTTCTTT. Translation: CATSGDTEAFF.

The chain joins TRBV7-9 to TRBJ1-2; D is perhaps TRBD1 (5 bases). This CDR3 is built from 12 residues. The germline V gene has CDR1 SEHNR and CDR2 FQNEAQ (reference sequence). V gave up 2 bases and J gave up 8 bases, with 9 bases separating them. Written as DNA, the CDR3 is TGTGCCAGCAGCTTAAAGGGGCAAGGCTACACCTTC. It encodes CASSLKGQGYTF.

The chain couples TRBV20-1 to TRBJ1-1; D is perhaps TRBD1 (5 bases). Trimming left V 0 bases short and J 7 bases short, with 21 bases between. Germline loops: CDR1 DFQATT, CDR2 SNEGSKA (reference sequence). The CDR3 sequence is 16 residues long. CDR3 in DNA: TGCAGTGCTAGAGATTTAGGGCCTCAGGGAGGGGTTGAAGCTTTCTTT. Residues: CSARDLGPQGGVEAFF.